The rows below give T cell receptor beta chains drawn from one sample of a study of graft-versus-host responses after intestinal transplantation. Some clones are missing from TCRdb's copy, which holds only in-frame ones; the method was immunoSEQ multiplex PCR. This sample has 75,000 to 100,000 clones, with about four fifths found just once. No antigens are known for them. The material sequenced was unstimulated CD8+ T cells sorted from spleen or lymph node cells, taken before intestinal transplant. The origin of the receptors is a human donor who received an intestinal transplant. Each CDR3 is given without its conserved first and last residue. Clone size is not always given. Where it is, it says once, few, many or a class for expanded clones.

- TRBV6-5 ASIPSGLTQETQY
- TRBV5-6 ASSLAGNTIY
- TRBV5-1 ASSSPGSNTEAF
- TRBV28 ASSLSGGTTYGYT
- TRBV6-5 ASSYSNSLTLYGYT
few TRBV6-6 ASSYLGGGSREQY
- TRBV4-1 ASSLPRQGPTDTQY
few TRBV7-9 ASSPAPGQGSNQPQH
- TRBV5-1 ASSLSPGTASYEQY
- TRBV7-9 ASSWGLGDEQF
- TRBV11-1 ASSPTNSGNTIY
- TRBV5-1 ASSCGWDTQY
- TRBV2 ASSVRLAGGQDEQF
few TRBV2 ASKRGGHNSPLH
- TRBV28 ATEGLDGTGELF
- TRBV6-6 ASSARPRVYTEAF
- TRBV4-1 ASSQVPILNYGYT
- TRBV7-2 ASSSPQGSTEAF
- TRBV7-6 ASQPGGGGTDTQY
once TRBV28 ASRETGTAVQETQY
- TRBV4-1 ASSRWPEGIAKNIQY
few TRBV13 ASSLGQVPNEQF
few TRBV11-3 ASSFYRGWETQY
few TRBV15 ATSRDRASWELF
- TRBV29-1 SVATTSGDFTGELF
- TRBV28 ASSFGQNTEAF
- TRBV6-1 ASSRGRTEAF
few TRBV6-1 ASSERPSTDTQY
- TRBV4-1 ASSQVGQGTYEQY
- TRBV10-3 AISKDRGLGETQY